This paragraph reports one T cell receptor (beta chain). This CDR3 has 15 residues. Germline loops: CDR1 MDHEN, CDR2 SYDVKM. V gave up 5 bases and J gave up 3 bases, with 14 bases separating them. TCRdb's table, derived via immunoSEQ multiplex PCR, lists solely in-frame clones and lacks some. The sample contains 2 million to 2.5 million clones, roughly 91% of which appear only once. CD45RO-negative, CCR7-positively selected cells formed the naive CD8 fraction, excluding terminally differentiated effector memory CD45RA+ cells. This entry belongs to a study of shared clonotypes between healthy human individuals. In the study overall: Each donor's CD8 memory used one plate, CD8 naive two, each CD4 subset three.

The gene calls are TRBV28 and TRBJ1-5, with a weak D call TRBD1 (5 bases). The sequence was obtained from a man younger than 35 in good health. Some clones in this sample may be carry-over from other donors' samples. The specimen was naive CD8+ T cells from PBMCs. CDR3 protein: CASSEGRTPNQPQHF. As DNA, the CDR3 is TGTGCCAGCAGTGAGGGACGGACTCCCAATCAGCCCCAGCATTTT.